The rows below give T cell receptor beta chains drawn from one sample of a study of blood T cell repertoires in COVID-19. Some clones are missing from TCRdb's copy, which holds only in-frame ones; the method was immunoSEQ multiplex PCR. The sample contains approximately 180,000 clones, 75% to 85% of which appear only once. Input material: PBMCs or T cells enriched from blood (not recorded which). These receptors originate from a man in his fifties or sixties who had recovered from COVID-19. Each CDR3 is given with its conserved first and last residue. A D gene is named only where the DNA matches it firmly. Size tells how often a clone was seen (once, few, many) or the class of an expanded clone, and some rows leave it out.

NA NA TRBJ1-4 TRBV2 TGTGCCAGCAGTGCCCGGAATGAAAAACTGTTTTTT CASSARNEKLFF
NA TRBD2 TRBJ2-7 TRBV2 TGTGCCAGCAACAGCGGGGGCCCCTACGAGCAGTACTTC CASNSGGPYEQYF
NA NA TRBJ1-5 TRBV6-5 TGTGCCAGCAGCGCCACGAGTAGCAATCAGCCCCAGCATTTT CASSATSSNQPQHF
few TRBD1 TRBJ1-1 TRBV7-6 TGTGCCAGCAGCTTAGGGAGGACAGGGACCACTGAAGCTTTCTTT CASSLGRTGTTEAFF
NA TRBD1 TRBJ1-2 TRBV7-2 TGTGCCAGCAGCCTAACGACAGGGGACTATGGCTACACCTTC CASSLTTGDYGYTF
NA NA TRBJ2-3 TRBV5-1 TGCGCCAGCACCCGATCAGATGCTAGCACAGATACGCAGTATTTT CASTRSDASTDTQYF
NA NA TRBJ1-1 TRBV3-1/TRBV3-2 TGTGCCAGCAGCCAAGGTGGTCAGTTTCGTTTGCTCAACACTGAAGCTTTCTTT CASSQGGQFRLLNTEAFF
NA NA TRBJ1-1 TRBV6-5 TGTGCCAGCAGTCTCTATTCGGGAATGAACACTGAAGCTTTCTTT CASSLYSGMNTEAFF
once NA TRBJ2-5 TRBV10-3 TGTGCCATCAGTGAGTCAGGAGGGTTAGAGACCCAGTACTTC CAISESGGLETQYF
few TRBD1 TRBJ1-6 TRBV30 TGTGCCCACTCCCGTCGCGGGACAGGAAATTCACCCCTCCACTTT CAHSRRGTGNSPLHF
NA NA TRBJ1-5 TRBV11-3 TGTGCCAGCAGCTTAGCAGGGAACAATCAGCCCCAGCATTTT CASSLAGNNQPQHF
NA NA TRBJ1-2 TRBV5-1 TGCGCCAGCAGGCCCGCCGGGGAGGGGAGACCCCTAAGAGGCTACACCTTC CASRPAGEGRPLRGYTF